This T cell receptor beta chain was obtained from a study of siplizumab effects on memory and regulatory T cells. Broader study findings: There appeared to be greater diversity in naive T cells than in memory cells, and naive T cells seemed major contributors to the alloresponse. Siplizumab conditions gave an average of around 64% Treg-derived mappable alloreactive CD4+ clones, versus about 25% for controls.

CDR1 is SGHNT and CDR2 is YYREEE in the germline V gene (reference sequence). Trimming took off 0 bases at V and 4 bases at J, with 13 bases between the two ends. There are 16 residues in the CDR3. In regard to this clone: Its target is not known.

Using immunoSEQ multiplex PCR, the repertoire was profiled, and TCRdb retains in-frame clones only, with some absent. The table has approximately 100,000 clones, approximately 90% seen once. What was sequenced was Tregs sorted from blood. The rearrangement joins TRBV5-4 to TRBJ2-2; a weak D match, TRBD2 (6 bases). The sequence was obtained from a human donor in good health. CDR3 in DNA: TGTGCCAGCAGCTTGGGAAGCGGGCTTGGCACCGGGGAGCTGTTTTTT. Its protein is CASSLGSGLGTGELFF.